A single sample is the source of the 29 T cell receptor beta chains below, sequenced in a study of blood T cell repertoires in COVID-19. TCRdb's table, derived via immunoSEQ multiplex PCR, lists solely in-frame clones and lacks some. The sample holds about 110,000 clones, about 84% seen once. Sequences were obtained from peripheral blood. Receptors originate from a man aged 50-59 years with acute or convalescent COVID-19.

This chain joins TRBV6-5 and TRBJ1-4, with unresolved D. The ends were cut back, 4 bases at V and 5 bases at J, with 8 bases in the middle. The CDR3 has 13 residues. CDR1 and CDR2 (germline): MNHEY, SVGAGI. This CDR3 is CASSSLRNEKLFF. CDR3 in DNA: TGTGCCAGCAGTTCTCTCCGGAATGAAAAACTGTTTTTT.

CDR3 region: CASSYPGTVEAFF. The CDR3 coding sequence is TGTGCCAGCAGTTACCCCGGGACAGTTGAAGCTTTCTTT. The rearrangement joins TRBV6-5 to TRBJ1-1; TRBD1 aligns across 7 bases. CDR1 is MNHEY and CDR2 is SVGAGI in the germline V gene. The CDR3 runs 13 residues. The junction had 4 bases not matched to a gene; V was cut back by 2 bases and J by 7 bases.

V gene TRBV3-1 (or the pseudogene TRBV3-2) combines with J gene TRBJ2-2; 11 bases fit TRBD2. Trimming took 4 bases from V and 0 from J; bases not matched to a gene: 13. The germline V gene has CDR1 LGHDT and CDR2 YNNKEL (reference sequence). The CDR3 extends over 20 amino acids. The CDR3 sequence is CASSPTRWSGLAANTGELFF. CDR3 DNA sequence: TGTGCCAGCAGCCCTACAAGGTGGTCGGGACTAGCGGCGAACACCGGGGAGCTGTTTTTT.

The chain employs TRBV13 and TRBJ2-3; 10 nucleotides line up with TRBD1. Germline V gene sequence: CDR1 PRHDT, CDR2 FYEKMQ (reference sequence). V gave up 4 bases and J gave up 3 bases; unmatched junction bases: 4. This CDR3 spans 15 amino acids. CDR3 region: CASSSTGGMTDTQYF. CDR3 nucleotides: TGTGCCAGCAGCTCGACAGGGGGCATGACAGATACGCAGTATTTT. Full variable domain (rest looked up from reference TRBV13 and TRBJ2-3): AAGVIQSPRHLIKEKRETATLKCYPIPRHDTVYWYQQGPGQDPQFLISFYEKMQSDKGSIPDRFSAQQFSDYHSELNMSSLELGDSALYFCASSSTGGMTDTQYFGPGTRLTVL.

J is TRBJ2-1 and V is TRBV3-1 (or the pseudogene TRBV3-2); D not resolved. This CDR3 has 14 residues. The germline V gene encodes CDR1 LGHDT and CDR2 YNNKEL (reference sequence). Trimming shortened V by 7 bases and J by 7 bases, and 17 bases separated the two germline ends. The CDR3: CASTSELRWNEQFF. In DNA, the CDR3 is TGTGCCAGCACCAGTGAACTACGGTGGAATGAGCAGTTCTTC.

This clone came up a few times. V and J are TRBV27 and TRBJ2-7; 9 bases are a match to TRBD1. Trimming took 4 bases from V and 4 from J; bases not matched to a gene: 5. This CDR3 has 14 residues. Germline V CDR1 and CDR2: MNHEY, SMNVEV (reference sequence). The CDR3 nucleotides read TGTGCCAGCAGTTCTCACAGGGGGCCGTACGAGCAGTACTTC. Encoded protein: CASSSHRGPYEQYF.

The chain combines TRBV5-6 with TRBJ1-4; 8 bases align to TRBD1. The CDR3 has 14 amino acids. The ends lost 0 bases at V and 7 bases at J; junction bases unmatched: 2. The germline V gene encodes CDR1 SGHDT and CDR2 YYEEEE. The CDR3 is CASSLGTGTEKLFF. The DNA for the CDR3 is TGTGCCAGCAGCTTGGGGACAGGGACTGAAAAACTGTTTTTT.

This clone was seen only once. The genes are TRBV28 and TRBJ1-5; maybe TRBD1 (5 bases). V was trimmed by 7 bases and J by 4 bases, leaving 11 bases between them. Per germline, CDR1 MDHEN and CDR2 SYDVKM. This CDR3 has 13 residues. The CDR3 bases are TGTGCCAGCATCGGTAGGGGTAATCAGCCCCAGCATTTT. Amino acids: CASIGRGNQPQHF.

This chain links TRBV12-3 or TRBV12-4 with TRBJ2-7; 7 nucleotides agree with TRBD1. The ends lost 5 bases at V and 6 bases at J; junction bases unmatched: 7. The length of the CDR3 is 13 residues. The CDR3 sequence is CASSDGTAREQYF. The CDR3 DNA reads as TGTGCCAGCAGTGACGGGACAGCTCGCGAGCAGTACTTC.

V gene TRBV13 combines with J gene TRBJ1-2; D is possibly TRBD1 (5 bases). V was cut by 4 bases and J by 4 bases, with 16 bases left in between. This CDR3 spans 15 amino acids. The germline V gene has CDR1 PRHDT and CDR2 FYEKMQ (reference sequence). CDR3 nucleotides: TGTGCCAGCAGCTCGCAGAGGGGACTGATCTATGGCTACACCTTC. This codes for CASSSQRGLIYGYTF.

The rearrangement links TRBV6-1 to TRBJ2-1; TRBD1 matches at 9 bases. Trimming took 3 bases from V and 5 from J; bases not matched to a gene: 8. From germline, CDR1 is MNHNS and CDR2 SASEGT. The CDR3 consists of 16 residues. The CDR3 DNA reads as TGTGCCAGCAGTGACATATACAGGGGGCGCCACAATGAGCAGTTCTTC. As protein: CASSDIYRGRHNEQFF.

This clone has only a few counts. The chain links TRBV9 to TRBJ2-7, with 7 positions matching TRBD2. CDR1 and CDR2 from the germline V gene are SGDLS and YYNGEE. The ends lost 4 bases at V and 2 bases at J; junction bases unmatched: 6. CDR3 length equals 14 residues. The CDR3 protein is CASSSDRGAYEQYF. The CDR3 DNA is TGTGCCAGCAGCAGTGATCGGGGGGCCTACGAGCAGTACTTC.

The J gene is TRBJ1-1, the V gene TRBV3-1 (or the pseudogene TRBV3-2); D call uncertain. Germline CDR1 LGHDT, CDR2 YNNKEL (reference sequence). V lost 1 base to trimming and J lost 2 bases, with 8 bases between them. The CDR3 runs 14 residues. CDR3 nucleotides: TGTGCCAGCAGCCAAGGTTGGAGCAACACTGAAGCTTTCTTT. Its protein is CASSQGWSNTEAFF.

The chain's CDR3 is CASSQDSARGNEQFF. In nucleotides, the CDR3 is TGCGCCAGCAGCCAAGACTCGGCAAGGGGGAATGAGCAGTTCTTC. The J gene is TRBJ2-1, the V gene TRBV4-1; TRBD1 is a possible D gene (6 bases). The V and J ends lost 0 bases and 7 bases respectively, with 13 bases between them. Germline-derived CDR1 and CDR2 are MGHRA and YSYEKL. The CDR3 is 15 amino acids.

The rearrangement joins TRBV6-2 or TRBV6-3 to TRBJ2-2, with 10 nucleotides matching TRBD1. Germline V CDR1 and CDR2: MNHEY, SVGEGT. The trim removed 6 bases at V and 5 bases at J, leaving 6 bases unmatched. The CDR3 totals 15 residues. As DNA, the CDR3 is TGTGCCAGCAGCAGGGGACAGGGGAGGACCGGGGAGCTGTTTTTT. It specifies CASSRGQGRTGELFF.

This chain uses TRBV6-6 with TRBJ1-6, with D perhaps TRBD1 (6 bases). V lost 6 bases and J lost 8, with 17 bases in between. The CDR3 has 15 residues. Germline V gene lookup returns CDR1 MNHNY and CDR2 SVGAGI (reference sequence). CDR3 nucleotides: TGTGCCAGCAGAGAAACCGGACAGTTCCATTCACCCCTCCACTTT. Its translation is CASRETGQFHSPLHF.

The chain couples TRBV4-2 to TRBJ2-6; D is unresolved. The CDR3 has 15 amino acids. Germline V CDR1 and CDR2: LGHNA, YNFKEQ. V shed 0 bases and J shed 4 bases, with 7 bases lying between them. The CDR3 coding sequence is TGTGCCAGCAGCCAAGATCTACTGGGGGCCAACGTCCTGACTTTC. It translates to CASSQDLLGANVLTF.

This clone was detected once. The J gene is TRBJ2-7, the V gene TRBV6-5, with D perhaps matching TRBD1 (5 bases). The V end lost 6 bases, the J end lost 4 bases, and 16 bases lay between the germline ends. CDR1 MNHEY and CDR2 SVGAGI come from the germline V gene. The CDR3 is 14 residues long. CDR3 sequence (DNA): TGTGCCAGCAGGCTCAGGGCCACCGGATACGAGCAGTACTTC. This encodes CASRLRATGYEQYF.

This clone was observed a few times. The rearrangement joins TRBV9 to TRBJ2-7; TRBD1 matches at 8 bases. This CDR3 region has 16 residues. Germline CDR1 and CDR2: SGDLS and YYNGEE. Trimming at V came to 4 bases and at J to 2 bases, leaving 11 bases not matched to a gene. The CDR3 is CASSHTDGRGPYEQYV. The CDR3 DNA follows: TGTGCCAGCAGCCACACGGATGGCAGGGGGCCCTACGAGCAGTACGTC.

J is TRBJ2-3 and V is TRBV27; 9 nucleotides agree with TRBD2. The CDR3 loop spans 16 amino acids. Per the germline V gene, CDR1 is MNHEY and CDR2 is SMNVEV (reference sequence). V was pared by 1 base and J by 3 bases, with 5 bases of the junction left unmatched. The CDR3 DNA is TGTGCCAGCAGTTTATTTGCGGGGGGGCTTACAGATACGCAGTATTTT. Protein product: CASSLFAGGLTDTQYF.

This chain joins TRBV4-1 and TRBJ2-1; 14 nucleotides line up with TRBD2. The ends lost 0 bases at V and 6 bases at J; junction bases unmatched: 7. Germline V gene lookup returns CDR1 MGHRA and CDR2 YSYEKL. CDR3 length: 18 amino acids. CDR3 sequence reads: CASSQDQGLAGATNEQFF. CDR3 sequence (DNA): TGCGCCAGCAGCCAAGATCAGGGACTAGCGGGGGCCACCAATGAGCAGTTCTTC.

This chain links TRBV10-3 with TRBJ1-2, with D possibly TRBD1 on 5 matching bases. Trimming removed 6 bases from V and 1 base from J, with 21 bases in between. Germline lookup yields CDR1 ENHRY and CDR2 SYGVKD. This CDR3 has 17 residues. The CDR3 reads CAIRASSMTADNYGYTF. The CDR3 DNA follows: TGTGCCATCAGGGCTTCCTCTATGACAGCCGATAACTATGGCTACACCTTC.

This clone has just one count. The rearrangement joins TRBV10-3 to TRBJ1-3; D not certain. The CDR3 extends over 17 amino acids. Germline CDR1 and CDR2: ENHRY and SYGVKD. Between the trimmed V and J ends, which lost 0 bases and 0 bases, there was a span of 12 bases. The CDR3 loop reads CAISESFGRHSGNTIYF. CDR3 DNA: TGTGCCATCAGTGAGTCATTTGGCAGACACTCTGGAAACACCATATATTTT.

This clone was picked up one time. V and J are TRBV10-3 and TRBJ1-5; D is ambiguous. V was clipped by 7 bases and J by 6 bases, with 13 bases between them. In germline, CDR1 is ENHRY, CDR2 SYGVKD. CDR3 size: 13 residues. The CDR3 DNA reads as TGTGCCATCACCCCCGGGGTAGGTCAGCCCCAGCATTTT. Its protein is CAITPGVGQPQHF.

The V and J genes are TRBV5-1 and TRBJ1-3; 9 nucleotides align to TRBD1. CDR3 length: 16 amino acids. J gave up 0 bases and V 4 bases, and 5 bases lay outside the gene matches. The germline gives CDR1 SGHRS, CDR2 YFSETQ. As DNA, the CDR3 is TGCGCCAGCAGCATGGAGGGACAGGGCTCTGGAAACACCATATATTTT. Translation: CASSMEGQGSGNTIYF.

A single count supports this clone. J is TRBJ1-3 and V is TRBV12-3 or TRBV12-4, with D uncertain. V shed 2 bases and J shed 10 bases, with 6 bases lying between them. The CDR3 length is 11 residues. The CDR3 nucleotides are TGTGCCAGCAGTTTAAGAGCAACCATATATTTT. Residues: CASSLRATIYF.

The chain carries TRBV9 and TRBJ1-2; 7 bases agree with TRBD1. This CDR3 region has 14 residues. V gave up 0 bases and J gave up 3 bases; unmatched junction bases: 2. From germline, CDR1 is SGDLS and CDR2 YYNGEE. CDR3 amino acids: CASSVGTGHYGYTF. CDR3 bases: TGTGCCAGCAGCGTAGGGACAGGCCACTATGGCTACACCTTC.

V is TRBV6-1 and J is TRBJ2-7, with TRBD1 as a possible D gene (7 bases). Trimming shortened V by 3 bases and J by 3 bases, and 15 bases separated the two germline ends. The CDR3 is made up of 15 amino acids. Germline values: CDR1 MNHNS, CDR2 SASEGT. This CDR3 reads CASSDRPRGVYEQYV. CDR3 DNA sequence: TGTGCCAGCAGTGACCGACCCAGGGGGGTCTACGAGCAGTACGTC.

This chain joins TRBV11-1 and TRBJ1-4, with D unresolved. This CDR3 has 13 amino acids. V was trimmed by 8 bases and J by 4 bases, leaving 11 bases between them. Germline V gene lookup returns CDR1 SGHAT and CDR2 FQDESV (reference sequence). The CDR3 bases are TGTGCCAGCGCCAAACCGAGTAATGAAAAACTGTTTTTT. Protein sequence: CASAKPSNEKLFF. Full variable domain (missing parts from reference TRBV11-1 and TRBJ1-4): EAEVAQSPRYKITEKSQAVAFWCDPISGHATLYWYRQILGQGPELLVQFQDESVVDDSQLPKDRFSAERLKGVDSTLKIQPAELGDSAMYLCASAKPSNEKLFFGSGTQLSVL.